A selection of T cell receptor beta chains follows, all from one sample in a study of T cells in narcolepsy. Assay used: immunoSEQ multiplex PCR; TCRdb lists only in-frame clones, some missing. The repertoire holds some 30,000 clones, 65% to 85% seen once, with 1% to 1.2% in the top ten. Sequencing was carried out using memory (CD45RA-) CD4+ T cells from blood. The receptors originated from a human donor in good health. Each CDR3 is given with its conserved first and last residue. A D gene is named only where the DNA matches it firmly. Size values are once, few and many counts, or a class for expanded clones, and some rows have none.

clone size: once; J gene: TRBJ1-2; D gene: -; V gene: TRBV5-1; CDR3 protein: CASSLEGNLAGYTF; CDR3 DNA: TGCGCCAGCAGCTTGGAGGGTAACCTGGCCGGCTACACCTTC
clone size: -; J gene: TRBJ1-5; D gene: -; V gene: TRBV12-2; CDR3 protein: CASRARLVGGLGQPQHF; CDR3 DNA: TGTGCAAGTCGCGCCAGGCTGGTCGGGGGGCTTGGACAGCCCCAGCATTTT
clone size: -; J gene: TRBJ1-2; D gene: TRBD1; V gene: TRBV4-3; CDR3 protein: CASSRTGALSGYTF; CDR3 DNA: TGCGCCAGCAGCCGGACAGGGGCGCTAAGTGGCTACACCTTC
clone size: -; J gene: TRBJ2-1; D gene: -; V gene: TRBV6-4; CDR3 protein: CASSLGRGRGEQFF; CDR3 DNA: TGTGCCAGCTCACTCGGCCGGGGGCGAGGTGAGCAGTTCTTC
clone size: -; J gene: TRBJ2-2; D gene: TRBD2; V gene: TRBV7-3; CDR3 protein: CASSQLAGATTGELFF; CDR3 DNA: TGTGCCAGCAGCCAACTAGCGGGGGCGACCACCGGGGAGCTGTTTTTT
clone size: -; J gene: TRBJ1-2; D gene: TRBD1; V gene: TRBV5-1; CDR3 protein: CATSQGAAYGYTF; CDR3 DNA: TGCGCCACCTCCCAGGGGGCCGCCTATGGCTACACCTTC
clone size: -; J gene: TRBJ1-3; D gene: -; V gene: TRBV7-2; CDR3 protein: CASSLSFARTHGNTIYF; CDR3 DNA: TGTGCCAGCAGCTTAAGTTTCGCGCGGACGCATGGAAACACCATATATTTT
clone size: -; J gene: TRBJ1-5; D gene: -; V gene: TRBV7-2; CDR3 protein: CASSLNSIGGPQHF; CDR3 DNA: TGTGCCAGCAGCTTAAACTCCATTGGGGGGCCCCAGCATTTT
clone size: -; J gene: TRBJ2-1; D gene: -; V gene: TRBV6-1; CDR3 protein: CASSDRANEQFF; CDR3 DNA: TGTGCCAGCAGTGACAGGGCCAATGAGCAGTTCTTC
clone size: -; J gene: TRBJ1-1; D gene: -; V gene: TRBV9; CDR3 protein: CASSATENTEAFF; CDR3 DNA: TGTGCCAGCAGCGCGACAGAGAACACTGAAGCTTTCTTT
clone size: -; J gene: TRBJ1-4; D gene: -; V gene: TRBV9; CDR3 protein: CASRRDTATNEKLFF; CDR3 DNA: TGTGCCAGCCGCCGGGACACCGCAACTAATGAAAAACTGTTTTTT
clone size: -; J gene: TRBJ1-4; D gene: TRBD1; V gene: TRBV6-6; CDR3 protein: CASSYGQAVGEKLFF; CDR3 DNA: TGTGCCAGCAGTTACGGACAGGCCGTGGGTGAAAAACTGTTTTTT
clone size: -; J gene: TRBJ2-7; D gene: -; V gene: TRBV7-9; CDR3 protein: CASSASAGYEQYF; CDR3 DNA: TGTGCCAGCAGCGCTAGCGCGGGATACGAGCAGTACTTC
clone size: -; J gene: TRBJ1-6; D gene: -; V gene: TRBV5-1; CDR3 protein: CASSLGGQESGSPLHF; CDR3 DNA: TGCGCCAGCAGCTTGGGGGGTCAGGAATCAGGTTCACCCCTCCACTTT
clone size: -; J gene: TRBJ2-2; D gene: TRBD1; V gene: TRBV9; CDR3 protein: CASSVAHRGQAGELFF; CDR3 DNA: TGTGCCAGCAGCGTAGCCCACAGGGGGCAGGCCGGGGAGCTGTTTTTT
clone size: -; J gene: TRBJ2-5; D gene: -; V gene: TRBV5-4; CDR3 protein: CASSLRADQETQYF; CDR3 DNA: TGTGCCAGCAGCTTGCGGGCAGACCAAGAGACCCAGTACTTC
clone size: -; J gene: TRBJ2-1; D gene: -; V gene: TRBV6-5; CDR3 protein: CASRTTGGDEQFF; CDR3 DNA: TGTGCCAGCAGGACAACAGGAGGCGATGAGCAGTTCTTC
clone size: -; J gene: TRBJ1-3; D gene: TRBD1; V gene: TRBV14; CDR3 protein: CASQQGDGNTIYF; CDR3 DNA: TGTGCCAGCCAACAGGGGGACGGAAACACCATATATTTT